Included here is one TCR beta chain sequence, with context. J lost 4 bases, V lost 3 bases, and 8 bases had no gene match. Germline loops: CDR1 SQVTM, CDR2 ANQGSEA. The CDR3 is 14 amino acids. This sample is drawn from a study of preoperative IRX-2 immunotherapy in early breast cancer. Generated by immunoSEQ multiplex PCR, the TCRdb table keeps only in-frame clones and is missing some. The sample has 4,000 or so clones, around 74% seen once. The treatment denotes: preoperative locoregional IRX-2 cytokine immunotherapy. The chain couples TRBV29-1 to TRBJ1-2; TRBD1 agrees at 7 bases. The specimen comprised tumor tissue, sampled after IRX-2 immunotherapy. This receptor was obtained from a human donor with breast cancer. This CDR3 is CSVDSPGGGYGYTF. CDR3 sequence (DNA): TGCAGCGTTGACTCGCCAGGGGGTGGCTATGGCTACACCTTC. The complete variable domain, with remaining parts taken from reference TRBV29-1 and TRBJ1-2, reads SAVISQKPSRDICQRGTSLTIQCQVDSQVTMMFWYRQQPGQSLTLIATANQGSEATYESGFVIDKFPISRPNLTFSTLTVSNMSPEDSSIYLCSVDSPGGGYGYTFGSGTRLTVV.